Sequencing of this T cell receptor beta chain was carried out in a study of T cells in Graves' hyperthyroidism and ophthalmopathy. The germline gives CDR1 SNHLY, CDR2 FYNNEI. V lost 6 bases to trimming and J lost 2 bases; unmatched junction nucleotides: 8. The CDR3 consists of 15 residues. The CDR3 regions of TCR beta were amplified from RNA transcripts. The TCR CDR3 was amplified in a first-round RT-PCR using the HTBI primer set. TCRdb called the multiplex PCR reads again in MiXCR, with one record for every CDR3 protein. The sample includes about 640,000 distinct CDR3 sequences, less than 25% of them seen just once.

The chain has TRBV2 and TRBJ2-3, with 7 bases fitting TRBD1. The clonotype was recovered from a man younger than 45 with Graves' ophthalmopathy. The sequenced sample consisted of blood. The CDR3 region is CASSPGQVNTDTQYF. As DNA, the CDR3 is TGTGCCAGCAGCCCCGGACAGGTCAACACAGATACGCAGTATTTT. The full variable domain, with the rest looked up from reference TRBV2 and TRBJ2-3, is EPEVTQTPSHQVTQMGQEVILRCVPISNHLYFYWYRQILGQKVEFLVSFYNNEISEKSEIFDDQFSVERPDGSNFTLKIRSTKLEDSAMYFCASSPGQVNTDTQYFGPGTRLTVL.